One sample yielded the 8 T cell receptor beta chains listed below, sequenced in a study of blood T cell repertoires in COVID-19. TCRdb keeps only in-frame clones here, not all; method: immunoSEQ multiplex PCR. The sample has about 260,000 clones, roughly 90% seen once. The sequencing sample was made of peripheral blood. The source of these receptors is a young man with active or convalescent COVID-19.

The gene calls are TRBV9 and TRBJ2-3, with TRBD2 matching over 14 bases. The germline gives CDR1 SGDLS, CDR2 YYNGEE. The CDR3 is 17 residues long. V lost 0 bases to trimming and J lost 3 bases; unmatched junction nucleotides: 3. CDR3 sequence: CASSVAWTSGGTDTQYF. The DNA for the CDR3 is TGTGCCAGCAGCGTAGCTTGGACTAGCGGGGGGACAGATACGCAGTATTTT. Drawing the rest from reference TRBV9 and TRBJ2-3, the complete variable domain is DSGVTQTPKHLITATGQRVTLRCSPRSGDLSVYWYQQSLDQGLQFLIQYYNGEERAKGNILERFSAQQFPDLHSELNLSSLELGDSALYFCASSVAWTSGGTDTQYFGPGTRLTVL.

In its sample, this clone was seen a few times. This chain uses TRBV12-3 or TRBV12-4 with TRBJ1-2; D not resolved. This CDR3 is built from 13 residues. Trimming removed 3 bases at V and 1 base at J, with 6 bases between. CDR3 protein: CASSLESNYGYTF. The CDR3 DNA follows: TGTGCCAGCAGTTTGGAGAGTAACTATGGCTACACCTTC.

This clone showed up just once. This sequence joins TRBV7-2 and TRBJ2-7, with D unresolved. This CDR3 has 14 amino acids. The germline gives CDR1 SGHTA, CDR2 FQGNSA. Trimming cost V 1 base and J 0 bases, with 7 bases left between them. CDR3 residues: CASSLGLLSYEQYF. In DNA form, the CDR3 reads TGTGCCAGCAGCTTAGGTCTCCTCTCCTACGAGCAGTACTTC.

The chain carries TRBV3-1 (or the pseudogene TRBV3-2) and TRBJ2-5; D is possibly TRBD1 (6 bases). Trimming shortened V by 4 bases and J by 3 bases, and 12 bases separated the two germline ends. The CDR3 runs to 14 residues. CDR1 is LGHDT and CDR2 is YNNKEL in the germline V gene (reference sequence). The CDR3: CASSPTDSEETQYF. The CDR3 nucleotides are TGTGCCAGCAGCCCGACGGACAGCGAAGAGACCCAGTACTTC.

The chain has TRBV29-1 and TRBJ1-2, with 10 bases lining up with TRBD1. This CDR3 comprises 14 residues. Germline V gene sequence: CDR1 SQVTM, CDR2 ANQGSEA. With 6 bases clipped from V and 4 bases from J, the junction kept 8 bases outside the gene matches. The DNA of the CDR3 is TGCAGCGTGGGTTCCGGGACAGGGGTCTATGGCTACACCTTC. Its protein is CSVGSGTGVYGYTF.

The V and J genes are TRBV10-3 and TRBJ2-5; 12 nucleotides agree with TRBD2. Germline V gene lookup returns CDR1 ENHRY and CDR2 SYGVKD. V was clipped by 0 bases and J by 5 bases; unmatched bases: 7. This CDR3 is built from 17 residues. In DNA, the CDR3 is TGTGCCATCAGTGAGTCGCTAGCGGGGGGGCCCGGGGAGACCCAGTACTTC. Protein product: CAISESLAGGPGETQYF.

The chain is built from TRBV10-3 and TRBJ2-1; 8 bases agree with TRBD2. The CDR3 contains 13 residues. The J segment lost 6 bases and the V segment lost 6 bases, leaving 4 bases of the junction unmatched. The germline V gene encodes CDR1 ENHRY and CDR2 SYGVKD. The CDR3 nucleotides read TGTGCCATCAGCGGGGGGGCAATCAATGAGCAGTTCTTC. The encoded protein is CAISGGAINEQFF.

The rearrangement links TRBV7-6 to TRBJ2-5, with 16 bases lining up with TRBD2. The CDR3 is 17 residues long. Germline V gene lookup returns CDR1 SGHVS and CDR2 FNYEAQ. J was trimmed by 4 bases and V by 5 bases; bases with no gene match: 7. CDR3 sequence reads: CASSQGLAGGQGETQYF. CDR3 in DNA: TGTGCCAGCAGCCAGGGACTAGCGGGGGGGCAGGGAGAGACCCAGTACTTC.